This TCR beta chain is drawn from a study of CD8 T cells in ankylosing spondylitis. The CDR3 contains 13 residues. Trimming removed 9 bases at V and 3 bases at J, with 15 bases between. The V gene's germline CDR1 is MNHNS and CDR2 SASEGT. TCRdb called the 5' RACE reads again in MiXCR, with one record for every CDR3 protein. The table shows some 350,000 distinct CDR3 sequences, with roughly 15% occurring only once. V and J are TRBV6-1 and TRBJ2-7; the D gene is possibly TRBD1 (7 bases). The sequenced material came from blood, either unsorted or a sorted T cell fraction (not recorded which). This clonotype originated in a male donor with ankylosing spondylitis or in good health (not recorded which). In DNA, the CDR3 is TGTGCCAGTGGAGGGGGCACCCGCTACGAGCAGTACTTC. Translation: CASGGGTRYEQYF.